The entry that follows covers one TCR beta chain sequence. The data belong to a study of blood T cell repertoires in COVID-19. Study details: Collection of acute and convalescent COVID-19 samples took place in the United States, Italy and Spain. T cells, B-cell-depleted T cells, or PBMCs supplied cDNA or gDNA.

Per the authors' pipeline: Estimation of nucleated cell counts was performed using reference gene primer amplification. Data came from immunoSEQ multiplex PCR; TCRdb stores just in-frame clones and leaves some out. V and J calls and clone size are as listed in that table; D and trimming were resolved from the DNA. The sample holds around 250,000 clones, roughly 82% seen once. Looked up from germline, CDR1 is MNHEY and CDR2 is SVGEGT. The CDR3 loop spans 16 amino acids. The junction had 10 bases not matched to a gene; V was cut back by 2 bases and J by 7 bases. Patients at the Seattle site were enrolled during active infection and followed longitudinally.

This receptor was taken from a woman of 80 years or more with COVID-19, enrolled during active disease. The genes are TRBV6-2 or TRBV6-3 and TRBJ2-3; 9 bases match TRBD1. The sequencing input was peripheral blood. The CDR3 loop is CASSYRRDRVGNTQYF. The CDR3, as DNA: TGTGCCAGCAGTTACCGCCGGGACAGGGTAGGAAATACGCAGTATTTT.